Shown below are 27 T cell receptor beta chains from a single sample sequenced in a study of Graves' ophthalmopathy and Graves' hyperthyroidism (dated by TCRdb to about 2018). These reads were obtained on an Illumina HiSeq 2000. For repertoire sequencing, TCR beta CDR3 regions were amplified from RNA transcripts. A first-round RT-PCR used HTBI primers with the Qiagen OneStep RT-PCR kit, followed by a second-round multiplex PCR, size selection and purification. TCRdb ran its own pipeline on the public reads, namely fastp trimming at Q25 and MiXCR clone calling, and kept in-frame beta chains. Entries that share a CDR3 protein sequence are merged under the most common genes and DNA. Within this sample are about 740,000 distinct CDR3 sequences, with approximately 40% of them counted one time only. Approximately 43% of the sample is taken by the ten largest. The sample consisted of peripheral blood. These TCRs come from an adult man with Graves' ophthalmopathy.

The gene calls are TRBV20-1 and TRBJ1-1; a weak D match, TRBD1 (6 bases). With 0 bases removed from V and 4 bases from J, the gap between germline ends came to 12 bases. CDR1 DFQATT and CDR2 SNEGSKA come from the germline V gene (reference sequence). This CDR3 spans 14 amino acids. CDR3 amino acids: CSARDTGRGTEAFF. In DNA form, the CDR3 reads TGCAGTGCTAGAGACACAGGGCGAGGCACTGAAGCTTTCTTT.

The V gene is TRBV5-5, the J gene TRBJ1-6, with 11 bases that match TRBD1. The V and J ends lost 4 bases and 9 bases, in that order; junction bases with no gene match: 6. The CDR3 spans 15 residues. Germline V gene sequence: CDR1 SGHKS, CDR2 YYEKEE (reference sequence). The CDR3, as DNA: TGTGCCAGCAGCACCGCCGGGACAGGGGGTTCACCCCTCCACTTT. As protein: CASSTAGTGGSPLHF.

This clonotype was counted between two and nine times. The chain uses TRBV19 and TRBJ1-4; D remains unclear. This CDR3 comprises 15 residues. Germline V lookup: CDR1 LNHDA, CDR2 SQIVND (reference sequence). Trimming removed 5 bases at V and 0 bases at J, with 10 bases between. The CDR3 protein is CASSASAATNEKLFF. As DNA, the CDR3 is TGTGCCAGTAGTGCGTCAGCAGCAACTAATGAAAAACTGTTTTTT.

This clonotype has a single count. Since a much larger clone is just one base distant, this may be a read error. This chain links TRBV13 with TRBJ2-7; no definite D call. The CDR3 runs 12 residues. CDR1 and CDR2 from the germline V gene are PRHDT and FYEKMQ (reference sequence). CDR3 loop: CTSSLGPNEQYF. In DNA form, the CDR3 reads TGTACCAGCAGCTTAGGGCCGAACGAGCAGTACTTC.

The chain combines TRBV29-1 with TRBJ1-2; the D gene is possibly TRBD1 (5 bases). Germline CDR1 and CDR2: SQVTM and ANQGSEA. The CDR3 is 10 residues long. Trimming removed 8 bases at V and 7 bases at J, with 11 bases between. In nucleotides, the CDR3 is TGCAGCTCGGACATAGCTGGCTACACCTTC. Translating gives CSSDIAGYTF.

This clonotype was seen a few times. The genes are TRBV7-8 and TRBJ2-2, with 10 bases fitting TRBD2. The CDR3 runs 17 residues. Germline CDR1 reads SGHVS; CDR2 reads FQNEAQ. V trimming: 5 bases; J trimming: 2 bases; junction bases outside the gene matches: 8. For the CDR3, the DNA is TGTGCCAGCAGCCCTAAGCGGGGGGGCGAAAACACCGGGGAGCTGTTTTTT. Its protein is CASSPKRGGENTGELFF.

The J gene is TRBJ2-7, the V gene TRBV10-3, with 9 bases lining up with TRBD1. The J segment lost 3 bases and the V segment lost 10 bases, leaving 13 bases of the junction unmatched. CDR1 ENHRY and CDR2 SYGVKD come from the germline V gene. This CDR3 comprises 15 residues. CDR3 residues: CASSQRTGVFYEQYF. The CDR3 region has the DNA TGTGCCAGCAGCCAGCGGACAGGGGTATTCTACGAGCAGTACTTC.

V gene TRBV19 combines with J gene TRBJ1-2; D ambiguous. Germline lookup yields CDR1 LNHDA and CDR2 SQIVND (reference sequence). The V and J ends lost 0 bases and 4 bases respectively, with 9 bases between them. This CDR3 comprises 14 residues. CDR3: CASSIDASFYGYTF. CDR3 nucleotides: TGTGCCAGTAGTATAGATGCGTCCTTCTATGGCTACACCTTC. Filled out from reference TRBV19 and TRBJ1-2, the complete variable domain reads DGGITQSPKYLFRKEGQNVTLSCEQNLNHDAMYWYRQDPGQGLRLIYYSQIVNDFQKGDIAEGYSVSREKKESFPLTVTSAQKNPTAFYLCASSIDASFYGYTFGSGTRLTVV.

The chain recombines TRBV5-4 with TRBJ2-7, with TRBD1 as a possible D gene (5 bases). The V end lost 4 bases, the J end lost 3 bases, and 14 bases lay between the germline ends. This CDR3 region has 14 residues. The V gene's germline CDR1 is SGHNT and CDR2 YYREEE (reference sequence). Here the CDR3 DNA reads TGTGCCAGCAGCCAAACAGGACAAAACTACGAGCAGTACTTC. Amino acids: CASSQTGQNYEQYF. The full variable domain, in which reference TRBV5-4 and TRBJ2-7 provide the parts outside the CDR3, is ETGVTQSPTHLIKTRGQQVTLRCSSQSGHNTVSWYQQALGQGPQFIFQYYREEENGRGNFPPRFSGLQFPNYSSELNVNALELDDSALYLCASSQTGQNYEQYFGPGTRLTVT.

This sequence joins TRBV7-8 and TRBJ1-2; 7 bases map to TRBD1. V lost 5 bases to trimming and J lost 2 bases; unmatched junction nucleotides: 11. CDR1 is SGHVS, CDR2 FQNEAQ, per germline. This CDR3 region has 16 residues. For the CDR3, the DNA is TGTGCCAGCAGCCAGGAACCGACAGGGAAAAACTATGGCTACACCTTC. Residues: CASSQEPTGKNYGYTF.

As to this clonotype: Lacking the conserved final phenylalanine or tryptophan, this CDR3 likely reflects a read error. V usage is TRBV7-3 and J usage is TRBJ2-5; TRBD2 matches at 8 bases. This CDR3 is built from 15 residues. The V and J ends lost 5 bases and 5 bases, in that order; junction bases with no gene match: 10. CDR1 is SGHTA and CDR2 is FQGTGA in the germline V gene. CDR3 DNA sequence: TGTGCCAGCAGCCAGGGACTTTGGACTAGCGAGACCCAGTACCTC. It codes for CASSQGLWTSETQYL.

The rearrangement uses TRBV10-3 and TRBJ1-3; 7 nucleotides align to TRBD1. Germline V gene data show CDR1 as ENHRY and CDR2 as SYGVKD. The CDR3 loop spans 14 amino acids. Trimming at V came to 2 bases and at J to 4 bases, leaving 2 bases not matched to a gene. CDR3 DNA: TGTGCCATCAGTGAGGACAGGGTAGGAAACACCATATATTTT. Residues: CAISEDRVGNTIYF.

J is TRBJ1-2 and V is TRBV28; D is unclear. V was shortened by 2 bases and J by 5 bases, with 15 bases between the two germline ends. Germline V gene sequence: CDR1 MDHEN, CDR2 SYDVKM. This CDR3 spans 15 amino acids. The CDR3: CASSLRAGLGYGYTF. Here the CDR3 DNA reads TGTGCCAGCAGTTTACGGGCAGGTTTAGGGTATGGCTACACCTTC.

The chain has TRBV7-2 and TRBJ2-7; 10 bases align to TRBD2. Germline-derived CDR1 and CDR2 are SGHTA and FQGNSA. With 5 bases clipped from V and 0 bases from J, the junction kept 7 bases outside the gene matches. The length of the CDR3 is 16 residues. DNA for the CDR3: TGTGCCAGCAGCCAATCTAGCGGGGGAAGCTCCTACGAGCAGTACTTC. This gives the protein CASSQSSGGSSYEQYF. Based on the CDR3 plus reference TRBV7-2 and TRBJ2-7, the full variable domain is GAGVSQSPSNKVTEKGKDVELRCDPISGHTALYWYRQSLGQGLEFLIYFQGNSAPDKSGLPSDRFSAERTGGSVSTLTIQRTQQEDSAVYLCASSQSSGGSSYEQYFGPGTRLTVT.

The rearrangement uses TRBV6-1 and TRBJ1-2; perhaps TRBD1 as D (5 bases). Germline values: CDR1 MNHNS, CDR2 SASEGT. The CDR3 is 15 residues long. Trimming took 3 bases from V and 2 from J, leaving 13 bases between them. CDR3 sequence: CASSEQGKTNYGYTF. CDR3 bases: TGTGCCAGCAGTGAGCAGGGCAAAACAAACTATGGCTACACCTTC.

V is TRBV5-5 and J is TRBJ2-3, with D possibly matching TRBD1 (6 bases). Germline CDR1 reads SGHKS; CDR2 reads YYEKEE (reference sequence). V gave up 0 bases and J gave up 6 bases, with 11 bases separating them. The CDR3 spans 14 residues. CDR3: CASSLVQGLDTQYF. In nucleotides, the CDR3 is TGTGCCAGCAGCTTGGTCCAGGGGCTTGATACGCAGTATTTT.

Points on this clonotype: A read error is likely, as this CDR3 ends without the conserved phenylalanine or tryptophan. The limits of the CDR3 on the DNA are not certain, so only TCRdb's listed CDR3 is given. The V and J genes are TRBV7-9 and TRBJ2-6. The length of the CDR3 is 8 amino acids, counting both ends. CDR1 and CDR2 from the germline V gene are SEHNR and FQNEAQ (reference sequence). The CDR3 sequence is CASSLSTI.

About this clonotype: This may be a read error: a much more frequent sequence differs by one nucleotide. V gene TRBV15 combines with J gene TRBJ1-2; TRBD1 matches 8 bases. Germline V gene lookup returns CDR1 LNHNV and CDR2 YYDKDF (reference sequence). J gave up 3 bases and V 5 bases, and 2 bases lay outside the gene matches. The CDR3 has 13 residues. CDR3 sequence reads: CATSLGQDYGYTF. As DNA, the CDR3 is TGTGCCACCAGCTTGGGACAGGACTATGGCTACACCTTC.

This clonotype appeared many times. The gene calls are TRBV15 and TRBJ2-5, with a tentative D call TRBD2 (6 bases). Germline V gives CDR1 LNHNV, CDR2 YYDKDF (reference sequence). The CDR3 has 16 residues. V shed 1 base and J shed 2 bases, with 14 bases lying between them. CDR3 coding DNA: TGTGCCACCAGCAGAGCGGGGGACGGATATCAAGAGACCCAGTACTTC. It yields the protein CATSRAGDGYQETQYF. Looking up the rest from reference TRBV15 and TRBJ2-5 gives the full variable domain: DAMVIQNPRYQVTQFGKPVTLSCSQTLNHNVMYWYQQKSSQAPKLLFHYYDKDFNNEADTPDNFQSRRPNTSFCFLDIRSPGLGDTAMYLCATSRAGDGYQETQYFGPGTRLLVL.

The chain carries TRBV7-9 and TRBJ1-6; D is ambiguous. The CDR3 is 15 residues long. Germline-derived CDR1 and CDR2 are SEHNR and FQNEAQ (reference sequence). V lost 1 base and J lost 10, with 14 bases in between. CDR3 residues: CASSLGRGSRSPLHF. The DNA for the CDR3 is TGTGCCAGCAGCTTAGGGCGGGGTTCTCGGTCACCCCTCCACTTT.

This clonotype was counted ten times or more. CDR3 region: CASSADKQETQYF. The DNA of the CDR3 is TGTGCCAGCAGCGCGGACAAGCAAGAGACCCAGTACTTC. This chain uses TRBV2 with TRBJ2-5, with D possibly TRBD1 on 5 matching bases. CDR3 length: 13 residues. The germline V gene encodes CDR1 SNHLY and CDR2 FYNNEI. Trimming removed 6 bases at V and 2 bases at J, with 10 bases between.

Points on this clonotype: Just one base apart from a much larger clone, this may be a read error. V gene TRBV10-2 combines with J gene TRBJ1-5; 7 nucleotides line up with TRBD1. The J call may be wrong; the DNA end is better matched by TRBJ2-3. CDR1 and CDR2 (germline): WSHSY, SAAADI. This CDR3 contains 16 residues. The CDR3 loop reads CASSYSGQRSNQPQYF. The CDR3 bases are TGTGCCAGCAGTTACTCGGGACAGCGAAGCAATCAGCCCCAGTATTTT.

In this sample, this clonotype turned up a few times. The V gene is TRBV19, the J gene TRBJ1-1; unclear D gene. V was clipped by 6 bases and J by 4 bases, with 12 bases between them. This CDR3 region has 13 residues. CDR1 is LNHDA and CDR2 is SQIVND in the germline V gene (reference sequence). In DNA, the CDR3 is TGTGCCAGTAGCACAAATTCCCCCACTGAAGCTTTCTTT. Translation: CASSTNSPTEAFF. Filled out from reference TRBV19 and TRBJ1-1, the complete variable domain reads DGGITQSPKYLFRKEGQNVTLSCEQNLNHDAMYWYRQDPGQGLRLIYYSQIVNDFQKGDIAEGYSVSREKKESFPLTVTSAQKNPTAFYLCASSTNSPTEAFFGQGTRLTVV.

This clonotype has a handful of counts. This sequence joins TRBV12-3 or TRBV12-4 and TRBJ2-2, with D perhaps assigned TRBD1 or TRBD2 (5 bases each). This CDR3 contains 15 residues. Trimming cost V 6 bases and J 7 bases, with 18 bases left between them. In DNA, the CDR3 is TGTGCCAGCAGCCGGGATTGGGGCTCCAGCGGGGAGCTGTTTTTT. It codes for CASSRDWGSSGELFF.

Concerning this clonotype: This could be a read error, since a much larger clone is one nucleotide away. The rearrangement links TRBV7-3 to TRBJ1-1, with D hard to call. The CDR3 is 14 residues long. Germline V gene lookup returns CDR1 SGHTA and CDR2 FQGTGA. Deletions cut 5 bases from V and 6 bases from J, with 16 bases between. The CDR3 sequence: CASSLELRSAEAFF. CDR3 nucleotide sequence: TGTGCCAGCAGCCTCGAACTACGGAGCGCTGAAGCTTTCTTT.

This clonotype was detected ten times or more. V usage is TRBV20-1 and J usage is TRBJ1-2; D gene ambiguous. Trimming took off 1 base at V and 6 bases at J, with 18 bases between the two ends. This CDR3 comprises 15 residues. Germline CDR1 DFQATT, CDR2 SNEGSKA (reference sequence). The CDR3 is CSARVRPPSEDGYTF. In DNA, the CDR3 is TGCAGTGCTAGAGTTAGACCCCCAAGTGAGGATGGCTACACCTTC.

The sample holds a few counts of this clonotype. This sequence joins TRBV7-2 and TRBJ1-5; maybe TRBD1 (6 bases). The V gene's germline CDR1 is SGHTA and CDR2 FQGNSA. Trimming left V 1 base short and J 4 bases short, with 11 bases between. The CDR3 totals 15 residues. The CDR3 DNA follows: TGTGCCAGCAGCTTAGAGGACAGCGGGAATCAGCCCCAGCATTTT. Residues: CASSLEDSGNQPQHF.